The rows below give T cell receptor beta chains drawn from one sample of a study of blood T cell repertoires in COVID-19. Generated by immunoSEQ multiplex PCR, the TCRdb table keeps only in-frame clones and is missing some. The table includes hundreds of thousands of clones, approximately 83% detected once. The sequenced sample was peripheral blood. The receptors come from a woman aged 25 to 45 who had recovered from COVID-19. CDR3s include the opening cysteine and the closing phenylalanine or tryptophan. A D gene is named only where the DNA matches it firmly. Clone size is given for some rows only: seen once, a few or many times, or a class if the clone is expanded.

D gene	clone size	V gene	J gene	CDR3 DNA	CDR3 protein
NA	NA	TRBV4-3	TRBJ2-2	TGCGCCAGCAGCCAAGACGGCGGTACCGGGGAGCTGTTTTTT	CASSQDGGTGELFF
NA	NA	TRBV21-1	TRBJ2-7	NA	CASSKVGAGSFYEQYF
TRBD2	NA	TRBV7-2	TRBJ2-7	TGTGCCAGCAGCTTAGGGGCGGGAGGGTCATATGAGCAGTACTTC	CASSLGAGGSYEQYF
TRBD1	NA	TRBV5-1	TRBJ1-6	TGCGCCAGCAGCTTCTTGGCAGGGGGAACTTCACCCCTCCACTTT	CASSFLAGGTSPLHF
TRBD1	NA	TRBV28	TRBJ1-6	TGTGCCAGCAGTCAACCGTCCGGACAGGATAATTCACCCCTCCACTTT	CASSQPSGQDNSPLHF
NA	NA	TRBV6-5	TRBJ1-5	TGTGCCAGCCGCGGCAGGGTCGGGCAGCCCCAGCATTTT	CASRGRVGQPQHF
TRBD1	few	TRBV5-5	TRBJ1-1	TGTGCCAGCAGCTCGCAGGGGGACACTGAAGCTTTCTTT	CASSSQGDTEAFF
TRBD2	NA	TRBV19	TRBJ2-2	TGTGCCACCATAGGAGCGGGAGGGCACACCGGGGAGCTGTTTTTT	CATIGAGGHTGELFF
NA	NA	TRBV7-2	TRBJ2-7	TGTGCCAGCAGCTTAGAGGGGGGACAGATCTACGAGCAGTACTTC	CASSLEGGQIYEQYF
NA	NA	TRBV27	TRBJ2-5	TGTGCCAGTTGGACGAGGGGGCAAGAGACCCAGTACTTC	CASWTRGQETQYF
TRBD2	NA	TRBV3-1/TRBV3-2	TRBJ2-3	TGTGCCAGCAGCCAAACCCGACTAGCGGGGCCCCGCACAGATACGCAGTATTTT	CASSQTRLAGPRTDTQYF
TRBD1	once	TRBV6-6	TRBJ2-1	TGTGCCAGCAGTACCCGACAGGGCTCCTACAATGAGCAGTTCTTC	CASSTRQGSYNEQFF
TRBD2	NA	TRBV7-3	TRBJ2-5	TGTGCCAGCAGCTTAGGGACTAGCGGGGCTGGGGAGACCCAGTACTTC	CASSLGTSGAGETQYF
NA	NA	TRBV7-9	TRBJ2-6	TGTGCCAGCAGCACCCGCACAGGGCCGCGTTTCGTCAACGTCCTGACTTTC	CASSTRTGPRFVNVLTF
NA	once	TRBV10-2	TRBJ2-3	TGCGCCAGCAGCCCCAGAGTAGCGCCGAGCACAGATACGCAGTATTTT	CASSPRVAPSTDTQYF
NA	NA	TRBV30	TRBJ1-4	TGTGCCTGGAGTGTAGCCGCGGGTTCGGCGGAACTGTTTTTT	CAWSVAAGSAELFF
NA	NA	TRBV2	TRBJ1-1	TGTGCCAGCAGTGTCAGTGCGAACACTGAAGCTTTCTTT	CASSVSANTEAFF
NA	NA	TRBV19	TRBJ1-2	TGTGCCAGTAGTACAGAACTAGGATATGGCTACACCTTC	CASSTELGYGYTF
NA	NA	TRBV5-8	TRBJ2-7	TGTGCCAGCAGCTTAACAGGGGGACTAGCAAGTTCCGAGCAGTACTTC	CASSLTGGLASSEQYF
TRBD2	NA	TRBV3-1/TRBV3-2	TRBJ2-2	TGTGCCAGCAGCCACGAGGGGAGGGCCGGGGAGCTGTTTTTT	CASSHEGRAGELFF
NA	NA	TRBV2	TRBJ1-3	TGTGCCAGCCTCGGGGGGCACTCTGGAAACACCATATATTTT	CASLGGHSGNTIYF
NA	NA	TRBV30	TRBJ2-1	TGTGCCTGGGGGCAGGTGAGCTACAATGAGCAGTTCTTC	CAWGQVSYNEQFF
TRBD1	NA	TRBV11-3	TRBJ1-3	TGTGCCAGCAGCTATGACAGGGGGCTGAAGGCTGGAAACACCATATATTTT	CASSYDRGLKAGNTIYF
NA	NA	TRBV10-3	TRBJ2-1	TGTGCCATCAGTGAGACCTTAGCCGCCTCCTACAATGAGCAGTTCTTC	CAISETLAASYNEQFF
NA	NA	TRBV11-2	TRBJ2-7	TGTGCCAGCAGCCCGCCCCCACACCTTTCCTACGAGCAGTACTTC	CASSPPPHLSYEQYF
NA	NA	TRBV28	TRBJ1-1	TGTGCCAGCAGTTTCGACAGAAGGGGCACTGAAGCTTTCTTT	CASSFDRRGTEAFF